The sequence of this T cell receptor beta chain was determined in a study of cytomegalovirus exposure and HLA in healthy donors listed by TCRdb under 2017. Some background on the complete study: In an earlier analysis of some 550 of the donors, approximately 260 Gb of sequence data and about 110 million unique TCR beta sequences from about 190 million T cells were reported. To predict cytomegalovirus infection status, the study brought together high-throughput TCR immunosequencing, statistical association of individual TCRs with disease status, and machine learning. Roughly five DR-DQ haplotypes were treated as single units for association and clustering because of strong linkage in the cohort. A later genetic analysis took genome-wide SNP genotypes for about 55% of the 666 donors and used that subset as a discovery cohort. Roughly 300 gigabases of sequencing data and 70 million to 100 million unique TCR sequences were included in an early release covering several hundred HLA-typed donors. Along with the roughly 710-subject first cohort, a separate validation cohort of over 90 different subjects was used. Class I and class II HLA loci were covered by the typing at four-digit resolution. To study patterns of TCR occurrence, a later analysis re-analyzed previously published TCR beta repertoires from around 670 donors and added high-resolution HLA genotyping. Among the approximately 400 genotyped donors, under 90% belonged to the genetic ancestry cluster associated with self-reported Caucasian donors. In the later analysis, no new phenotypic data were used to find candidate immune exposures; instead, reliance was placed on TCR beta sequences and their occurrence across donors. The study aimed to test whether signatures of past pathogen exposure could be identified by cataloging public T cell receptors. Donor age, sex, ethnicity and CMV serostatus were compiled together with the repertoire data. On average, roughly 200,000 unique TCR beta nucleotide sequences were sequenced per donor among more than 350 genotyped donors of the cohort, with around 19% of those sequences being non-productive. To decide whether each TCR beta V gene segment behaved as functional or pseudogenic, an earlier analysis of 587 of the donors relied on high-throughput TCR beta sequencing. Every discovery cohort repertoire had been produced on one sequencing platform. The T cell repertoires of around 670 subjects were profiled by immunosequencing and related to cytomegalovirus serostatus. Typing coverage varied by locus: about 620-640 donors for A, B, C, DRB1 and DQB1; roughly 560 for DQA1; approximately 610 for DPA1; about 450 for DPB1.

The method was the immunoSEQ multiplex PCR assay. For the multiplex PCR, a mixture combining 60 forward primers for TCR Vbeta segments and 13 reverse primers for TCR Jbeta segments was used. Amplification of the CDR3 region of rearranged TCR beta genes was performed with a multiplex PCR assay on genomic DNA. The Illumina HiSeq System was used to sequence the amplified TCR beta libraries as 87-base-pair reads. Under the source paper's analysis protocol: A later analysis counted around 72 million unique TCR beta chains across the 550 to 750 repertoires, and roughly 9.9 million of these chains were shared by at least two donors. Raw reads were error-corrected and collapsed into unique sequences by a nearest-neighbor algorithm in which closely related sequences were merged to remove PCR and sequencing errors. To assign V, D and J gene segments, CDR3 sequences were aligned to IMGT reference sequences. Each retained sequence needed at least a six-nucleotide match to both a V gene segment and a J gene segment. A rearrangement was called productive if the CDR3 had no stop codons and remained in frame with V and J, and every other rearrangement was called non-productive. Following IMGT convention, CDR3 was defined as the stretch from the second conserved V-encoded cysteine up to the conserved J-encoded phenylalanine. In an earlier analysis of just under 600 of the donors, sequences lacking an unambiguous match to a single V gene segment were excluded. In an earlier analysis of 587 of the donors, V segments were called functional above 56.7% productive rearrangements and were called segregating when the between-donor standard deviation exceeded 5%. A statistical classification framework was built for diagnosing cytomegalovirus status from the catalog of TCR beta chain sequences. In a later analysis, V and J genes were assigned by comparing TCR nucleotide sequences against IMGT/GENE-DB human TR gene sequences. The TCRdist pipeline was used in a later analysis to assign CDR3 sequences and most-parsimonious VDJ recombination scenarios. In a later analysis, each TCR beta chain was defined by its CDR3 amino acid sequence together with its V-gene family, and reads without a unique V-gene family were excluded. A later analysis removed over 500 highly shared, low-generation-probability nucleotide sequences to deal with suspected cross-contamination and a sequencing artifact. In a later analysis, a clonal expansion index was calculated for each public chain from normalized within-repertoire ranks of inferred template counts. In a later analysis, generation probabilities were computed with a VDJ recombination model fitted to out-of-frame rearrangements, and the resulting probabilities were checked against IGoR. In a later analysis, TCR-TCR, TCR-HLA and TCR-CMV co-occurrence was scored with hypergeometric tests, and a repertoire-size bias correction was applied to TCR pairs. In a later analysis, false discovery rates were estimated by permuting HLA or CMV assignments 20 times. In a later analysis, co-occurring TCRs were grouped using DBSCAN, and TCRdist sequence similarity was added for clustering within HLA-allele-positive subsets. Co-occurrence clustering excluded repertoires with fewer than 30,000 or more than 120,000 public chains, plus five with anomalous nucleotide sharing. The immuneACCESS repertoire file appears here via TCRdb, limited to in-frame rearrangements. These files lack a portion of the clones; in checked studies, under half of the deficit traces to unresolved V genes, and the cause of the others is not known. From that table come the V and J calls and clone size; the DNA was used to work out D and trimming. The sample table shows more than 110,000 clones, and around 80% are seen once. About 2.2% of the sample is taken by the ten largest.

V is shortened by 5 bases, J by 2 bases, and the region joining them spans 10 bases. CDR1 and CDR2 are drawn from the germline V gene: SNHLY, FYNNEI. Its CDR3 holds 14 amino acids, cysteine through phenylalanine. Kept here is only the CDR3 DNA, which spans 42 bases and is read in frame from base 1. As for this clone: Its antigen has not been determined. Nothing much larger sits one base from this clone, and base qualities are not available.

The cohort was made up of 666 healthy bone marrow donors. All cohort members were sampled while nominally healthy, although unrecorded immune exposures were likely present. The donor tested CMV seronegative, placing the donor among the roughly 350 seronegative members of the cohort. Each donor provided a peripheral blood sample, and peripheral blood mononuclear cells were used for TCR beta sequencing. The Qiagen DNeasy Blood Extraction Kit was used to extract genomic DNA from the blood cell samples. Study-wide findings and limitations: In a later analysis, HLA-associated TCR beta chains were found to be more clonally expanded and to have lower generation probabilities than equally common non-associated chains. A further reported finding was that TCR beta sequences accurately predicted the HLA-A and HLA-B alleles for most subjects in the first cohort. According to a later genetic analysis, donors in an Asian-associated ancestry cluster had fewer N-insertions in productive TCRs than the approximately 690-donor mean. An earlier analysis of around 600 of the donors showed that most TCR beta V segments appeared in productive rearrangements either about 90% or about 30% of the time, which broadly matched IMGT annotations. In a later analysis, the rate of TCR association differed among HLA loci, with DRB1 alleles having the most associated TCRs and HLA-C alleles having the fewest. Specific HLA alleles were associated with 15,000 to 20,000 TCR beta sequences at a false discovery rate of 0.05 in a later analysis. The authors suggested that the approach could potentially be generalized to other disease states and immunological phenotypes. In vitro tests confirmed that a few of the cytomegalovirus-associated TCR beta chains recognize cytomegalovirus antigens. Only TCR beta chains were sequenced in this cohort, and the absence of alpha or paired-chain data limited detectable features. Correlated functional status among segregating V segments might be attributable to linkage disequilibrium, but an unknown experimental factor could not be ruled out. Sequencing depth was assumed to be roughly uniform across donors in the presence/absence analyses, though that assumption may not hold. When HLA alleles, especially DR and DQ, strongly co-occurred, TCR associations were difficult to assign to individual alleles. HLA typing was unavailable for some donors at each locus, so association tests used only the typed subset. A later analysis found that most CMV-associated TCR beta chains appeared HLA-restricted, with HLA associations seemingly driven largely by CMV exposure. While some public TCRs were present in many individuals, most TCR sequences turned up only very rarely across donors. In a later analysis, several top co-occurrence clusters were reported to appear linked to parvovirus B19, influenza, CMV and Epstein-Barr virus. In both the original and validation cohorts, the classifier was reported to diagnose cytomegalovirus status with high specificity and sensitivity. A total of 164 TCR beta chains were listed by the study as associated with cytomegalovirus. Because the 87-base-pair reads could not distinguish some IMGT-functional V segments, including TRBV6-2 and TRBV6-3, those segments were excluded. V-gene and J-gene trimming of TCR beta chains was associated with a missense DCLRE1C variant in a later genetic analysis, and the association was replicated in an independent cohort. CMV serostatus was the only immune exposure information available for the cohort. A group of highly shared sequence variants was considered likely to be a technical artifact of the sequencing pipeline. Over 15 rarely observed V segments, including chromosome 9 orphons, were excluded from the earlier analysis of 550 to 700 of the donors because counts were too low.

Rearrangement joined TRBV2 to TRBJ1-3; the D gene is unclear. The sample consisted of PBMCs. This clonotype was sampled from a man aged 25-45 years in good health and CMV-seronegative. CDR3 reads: CASSPTLAGNTIYF. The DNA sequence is TGTGCCAGCAGTCCGACATTGGCTGGAAACACCATATATTTT.